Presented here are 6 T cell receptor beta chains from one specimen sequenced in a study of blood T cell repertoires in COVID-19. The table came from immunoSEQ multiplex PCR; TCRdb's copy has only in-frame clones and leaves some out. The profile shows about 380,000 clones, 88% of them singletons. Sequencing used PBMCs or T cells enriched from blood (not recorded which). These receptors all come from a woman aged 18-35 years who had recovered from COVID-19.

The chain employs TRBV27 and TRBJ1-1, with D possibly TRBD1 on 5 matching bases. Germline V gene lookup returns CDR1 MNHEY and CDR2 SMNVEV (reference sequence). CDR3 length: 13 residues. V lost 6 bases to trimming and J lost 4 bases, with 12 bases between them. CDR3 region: CASRSQGATEAFF. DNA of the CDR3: TGTGCCAGCAGGTCTCAGGGTGCCACTGAAGCTTTCTTT.

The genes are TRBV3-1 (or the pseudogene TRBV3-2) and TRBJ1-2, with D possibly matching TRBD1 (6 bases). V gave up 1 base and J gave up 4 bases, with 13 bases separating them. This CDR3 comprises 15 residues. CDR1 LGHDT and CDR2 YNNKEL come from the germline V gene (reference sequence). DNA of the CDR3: TGTGCCAGCAGCCAAGCAGGGGAAGGCCCCTATGGCTACACCTTC. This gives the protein CASSQAGEGPYGYTF.

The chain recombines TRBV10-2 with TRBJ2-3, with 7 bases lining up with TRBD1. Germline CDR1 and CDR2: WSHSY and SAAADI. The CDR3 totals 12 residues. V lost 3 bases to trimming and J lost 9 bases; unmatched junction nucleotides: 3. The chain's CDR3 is CASSEGGFTQYF. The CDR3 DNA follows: TGCGCCAGCAGTGAAGGGGGCTTCACGCAGTATTTT.

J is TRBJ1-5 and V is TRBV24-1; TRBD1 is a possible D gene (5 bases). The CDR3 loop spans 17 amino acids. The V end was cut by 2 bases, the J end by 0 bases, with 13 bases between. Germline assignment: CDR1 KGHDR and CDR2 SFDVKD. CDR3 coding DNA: TGTGCCACCAGTGATTCCCTGAGACAGAATAGCAATCAGCCCCAGCATTTT. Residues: CATSDSLRQNSNQPQHF.

CDR3: CASSWDRGPRTEAFF. The CDR3 DNA reads TGTGCCAGCAGCTGGGACAGGGGGCCGAGGACTGAAGCTTTCTTT. J is TRBJ1-1 and V is TRBV5-4; 12 nucleotides agree with TRBD1. Trimming took 3 bases from V and 5 from J; bases not matched to a gene: 5. Germline-derived CDR1 and CDR2 are SGHNT and YYREEE (reference sequence). The CDR3 contains 15 residues.

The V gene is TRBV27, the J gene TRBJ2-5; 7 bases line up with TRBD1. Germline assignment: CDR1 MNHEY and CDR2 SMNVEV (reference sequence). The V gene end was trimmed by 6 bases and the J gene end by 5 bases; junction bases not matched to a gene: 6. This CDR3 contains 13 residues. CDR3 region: CASRRTGAETQYF. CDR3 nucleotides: TGTGCCAGCAGGCGAACAGGGGCCGAGACCCAGTACTTC.